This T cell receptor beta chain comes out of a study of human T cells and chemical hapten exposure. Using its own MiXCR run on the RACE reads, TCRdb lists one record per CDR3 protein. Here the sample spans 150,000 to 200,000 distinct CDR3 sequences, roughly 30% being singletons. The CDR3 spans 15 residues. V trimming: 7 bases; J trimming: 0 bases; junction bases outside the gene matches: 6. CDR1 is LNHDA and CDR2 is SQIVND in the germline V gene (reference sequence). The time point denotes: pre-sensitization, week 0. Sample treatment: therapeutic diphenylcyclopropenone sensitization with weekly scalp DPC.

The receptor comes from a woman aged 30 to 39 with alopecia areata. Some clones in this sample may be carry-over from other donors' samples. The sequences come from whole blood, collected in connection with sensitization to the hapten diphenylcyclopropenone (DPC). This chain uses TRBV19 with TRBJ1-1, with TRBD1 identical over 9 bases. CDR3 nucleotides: TGTGCCAGTACCCCTTGGACAGGGGTGAACACTGAAGCTTTCTTT. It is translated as CASTPWTGVNTEAFF. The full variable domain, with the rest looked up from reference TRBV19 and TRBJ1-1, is DGGITQSPKYLFRKEGQNVTLSCEQNLNHDAMYWYRQDPGQGLRLIYYSQIVNDFQKGDIAEGYSVSREKKESFPLTVTSAQKNPTAFYLCASTPWTGVNTEAFFGQGTRLTVV.